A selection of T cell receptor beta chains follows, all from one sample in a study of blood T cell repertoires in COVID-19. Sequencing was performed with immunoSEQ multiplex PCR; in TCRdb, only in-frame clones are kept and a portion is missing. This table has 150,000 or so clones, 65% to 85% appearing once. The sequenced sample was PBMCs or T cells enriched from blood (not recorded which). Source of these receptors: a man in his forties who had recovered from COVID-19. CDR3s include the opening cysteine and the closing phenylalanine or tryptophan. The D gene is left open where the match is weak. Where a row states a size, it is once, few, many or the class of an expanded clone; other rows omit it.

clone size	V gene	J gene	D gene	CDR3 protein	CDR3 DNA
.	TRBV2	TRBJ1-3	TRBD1	CASSNTGTAGNTIYF	TGTGCCAGCAGTAATACCGGGACAGCTGGAAACACCATATATTTT
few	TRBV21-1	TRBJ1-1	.	CASSNWDTDRAMNTEAFF	TGTGCCAGCAGCAATTGGGATACGGACAGGGCTATGAACACTGAAGCTTTCTTT
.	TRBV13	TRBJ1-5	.	CASSLGGTHQHF	TGTGCCAGCAGCTTAGGCGGGACTCATCAGCATTTT
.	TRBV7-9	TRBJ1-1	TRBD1	CASSPADRVGFNTEAFF	TGTGCCAGCAGCCCCGCCGACAGGGTAGGTTTTAACACTGAAGCTTTCTTT
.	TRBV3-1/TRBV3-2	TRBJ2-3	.	CASSLLGQSTDTQYF	TGTGCCAGCAGCCTACTGGGGCAGAGCACAGATACGCAGTATTTT
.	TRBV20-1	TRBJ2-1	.	CSASLAQGRNSEQFF	TGCAGTGCTAGTCTGGCACAGGGTAGGAACAGTGAGCAGTTCTTC
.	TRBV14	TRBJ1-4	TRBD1	CASSHNPVGQGNEKLFF	TGTGCCAGCAGCCACAACCCGGTGGGACAGGGCAATGAAAAACTGTTTTTT
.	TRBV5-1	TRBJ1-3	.	CASSSGASGNTIYF	TGCGCCAGCAGCTCTGGGGCCTCTGGAAACACCATATATTTT
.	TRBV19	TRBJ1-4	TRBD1	CASIGTDREKLFF	TGTGCCAGTATCGGGACAGATCGTGAAAAACTGTTTTTT
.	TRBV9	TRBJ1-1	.	CASSVVTGKNTEAFF	TGTGCCAGCAGCGTAGTAACAGGCAAGAACACTGAAGCTTTCTTT
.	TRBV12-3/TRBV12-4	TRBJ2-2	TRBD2	CASRAGVAGELFF	TGTGCCAGCCGAGCGGGGGTAGCCGGGGAGCTGTTTTTT
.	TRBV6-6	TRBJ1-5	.	CASREQGRNQPQHF	TGTGCCAGCAGGGAACAGGGTCGCAATCAGCCCCAGCATTTT
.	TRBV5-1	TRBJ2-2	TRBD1	CASSPWTGRGGGELFF	TGCGCCAGCAGCCCCTGGACAGGGAGAGGCGGCGGGGAGCTGTTTTTT
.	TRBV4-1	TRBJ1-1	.	CASSRVSPGTEAFF	TGCGCCAGCAGCCGAGTATCCCCGGGGACTGAAGCTTTCTTT
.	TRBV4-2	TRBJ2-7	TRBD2	CASSQEERGNAYEQYF	TGTGCCAGCAGCCAAGAGGAGCGGGGGAATGCATACGAGCAGTACTTC
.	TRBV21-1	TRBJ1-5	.	CASSLYSGHRMSQHF	TGTGCCAGCAGCCTATACTCGGGACACCGGATGTCCCAGCATTTT
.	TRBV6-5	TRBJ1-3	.	CASRTATGSGNTIYF	TGTGCCAGCAGAACTGCGACAGGCTCTGGAAACACCATATATTTT
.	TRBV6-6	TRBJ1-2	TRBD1	CASRLGQGNYGYTF	TGTGCCAGCAGGCTAGGACAGGGGAACTATGGCTACACCTTC
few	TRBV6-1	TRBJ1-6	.	CASSEAPLALHF	TGTGCCAGCAGTGAAGCGCCACTAGCCCTCCACTTT
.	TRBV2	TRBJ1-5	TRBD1	CASSEALGQGNQPQHF	TGTGCCAGCAGTGAAGCGCTTGGACAGGGCAATCAGCCCCAGCATTTT
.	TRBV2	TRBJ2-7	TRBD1	CASKGDRNSYEQYF	TGTGCCAGCAAAGGGGACAGGAACTCCTACGAGCAGTACTTC
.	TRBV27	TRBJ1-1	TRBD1	CASRITGGRNTEAFF	TGTGCCAGCAGGATTACAGGGGGGAGGAACACTGAAGCTTTCTTT
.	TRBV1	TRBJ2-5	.	CTSSQGLAGDGETQYF	TGCACCAGCAGCCAAGGACTAGCGGGAGACGGGGAGACCCAGTACTTC
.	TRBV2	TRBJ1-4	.	CASRDPGSTNEKLFF	TGTGCCAGCAGGGATCCAGGATCAACTAATGAAAAACTGTTTTTT
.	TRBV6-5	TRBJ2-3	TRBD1	CASTGQGIADTQYF	TGTGCCAGCACGGGACAGGGGATCGCAGATACGCAGTATTTT
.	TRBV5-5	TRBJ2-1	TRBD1	CASSVTGGVRNEQFF	TGTGCCAGCAGCGTGACAGGGGGCGTCAGGAATGAGCAGTTCTTC
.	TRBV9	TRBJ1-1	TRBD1	CASSGGQGAAGTEAFF	TGTGCCAGCAGCGGGGGACAGGGGGCAGCTGGGACTGAAGCTTTCTTT
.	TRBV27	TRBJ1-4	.	CASSSSQDVVEKLFF	TGTGCCAGCAGTTCGTCTCAGGATGTAGTTGAAAAACTGTTTTTT
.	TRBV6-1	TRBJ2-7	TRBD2	CASSEGSGGQSSYEQYF	TGTGCCAGCAGTGAAGGTAGCGGGGGCCAAAGCTCCTACGAGCAGTACTTC